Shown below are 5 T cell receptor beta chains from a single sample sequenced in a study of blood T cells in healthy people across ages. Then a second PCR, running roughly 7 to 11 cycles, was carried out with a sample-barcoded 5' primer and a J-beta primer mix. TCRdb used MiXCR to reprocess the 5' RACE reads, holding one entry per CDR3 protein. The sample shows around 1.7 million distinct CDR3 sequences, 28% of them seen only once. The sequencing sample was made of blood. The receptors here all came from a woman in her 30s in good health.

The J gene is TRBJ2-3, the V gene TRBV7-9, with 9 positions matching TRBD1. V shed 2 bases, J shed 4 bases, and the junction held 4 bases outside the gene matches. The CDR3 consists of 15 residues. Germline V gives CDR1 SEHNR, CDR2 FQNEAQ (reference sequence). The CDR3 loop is CASSLSGQGPDTQYF. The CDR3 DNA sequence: TGTGCCAGCAGCTTAAGCGGACAGGGGCCAGATACGCAGTATTTT.

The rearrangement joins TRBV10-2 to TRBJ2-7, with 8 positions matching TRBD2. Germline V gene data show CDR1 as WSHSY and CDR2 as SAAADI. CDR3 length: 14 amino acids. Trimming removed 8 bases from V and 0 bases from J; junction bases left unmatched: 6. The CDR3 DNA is TGCGCCAGCTCCACTAGCGGCCGCTCCTACGAGCAGTACTTC. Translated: CASSTSGRSYEQYF.

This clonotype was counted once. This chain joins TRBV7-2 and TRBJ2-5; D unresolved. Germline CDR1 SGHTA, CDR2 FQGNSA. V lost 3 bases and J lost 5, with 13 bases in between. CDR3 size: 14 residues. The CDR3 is CTSSFKGPGETQYF. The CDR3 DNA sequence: TGTACCAGCAGCTTCAAAGGACCTGGGGAGACCCAGTACTTC. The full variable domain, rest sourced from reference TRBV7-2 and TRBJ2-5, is GAGVSQSPSNKVTEKGKDVELRCDPISGHTALYWYRQSLGQGLEFLIYFQGNSAPDKSGLPSDRFSAERTGGSVSTLTIQRTQQEDSAVYLCTSSFKGPGETQYFGPGTRLLVL.

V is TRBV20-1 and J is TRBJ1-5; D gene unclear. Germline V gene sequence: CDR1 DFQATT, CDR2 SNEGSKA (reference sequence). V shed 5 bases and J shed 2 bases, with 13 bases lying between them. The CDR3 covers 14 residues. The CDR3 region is CSAPPHGRNQPQHF. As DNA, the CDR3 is TGCAGTGCTCCCCCCCACGGACGCAATCAGCCCCAGCATTTT.

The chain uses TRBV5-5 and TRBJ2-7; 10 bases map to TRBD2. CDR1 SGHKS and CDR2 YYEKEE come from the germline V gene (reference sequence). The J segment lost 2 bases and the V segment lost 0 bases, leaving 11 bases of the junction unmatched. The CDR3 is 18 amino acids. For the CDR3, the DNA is TGTGCCAGCAGCTTGGTTGGTAGCGGGAGGCCAATTACCTACGAGCAGTACTTC. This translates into CASSLVGSGRPITYEQYF.